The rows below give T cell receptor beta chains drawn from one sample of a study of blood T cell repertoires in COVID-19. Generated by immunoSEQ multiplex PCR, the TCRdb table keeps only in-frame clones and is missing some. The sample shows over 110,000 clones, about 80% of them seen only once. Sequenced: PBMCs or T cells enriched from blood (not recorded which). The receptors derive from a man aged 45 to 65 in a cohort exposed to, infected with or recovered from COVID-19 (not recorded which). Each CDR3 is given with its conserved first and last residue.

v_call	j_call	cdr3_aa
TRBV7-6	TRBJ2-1	CASSSLLGRAGGYEQFF
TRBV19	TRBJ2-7	CASSIDRVQGVHEQYF
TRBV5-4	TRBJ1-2	CASSLDGRDRGGYGYTF
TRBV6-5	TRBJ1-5	CASSYSGQGNQPQHF
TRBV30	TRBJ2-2	CATKTGLAGQELFF
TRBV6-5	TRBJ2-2	CASSYSTGPNTGELFF
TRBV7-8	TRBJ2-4	CASSQGAGAKNIQYF
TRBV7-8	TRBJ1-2	CASSSTANYGYTF
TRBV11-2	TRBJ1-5	CASSLLGGNQPQHF
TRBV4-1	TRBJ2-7	CASSQETVISYEQYF
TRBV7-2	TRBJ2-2	CASSHGGANTGELFF
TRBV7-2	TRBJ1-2	CASSGQRTAPHGYTF
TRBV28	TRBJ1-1	CASSLWTGINTEAFF
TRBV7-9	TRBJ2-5	CASSLDSGSGETQYF
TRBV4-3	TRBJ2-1	CASSYLAGQYNEQFF
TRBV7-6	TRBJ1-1	CASSIQGNTEAFF
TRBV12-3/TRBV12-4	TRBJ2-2	CASSLQGTGELFF
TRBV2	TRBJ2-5	CASRAIGTGWTQYF
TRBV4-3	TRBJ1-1	CASSQDVMGSWEAFF
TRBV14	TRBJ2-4	CASPGQGKNIQYF